The 18 T cell receptor beta chains reported below all come from one sample, sequenced in a study of graft-versus-host responses after intestinal transplantation. Only in-frame clones appear in the TCRdb table, and some are missing; sequencing was by immunoSEQ multiplex PCR. The table has fewer than 65,000 clones, about 89% seen once; the top ten hold 0.5% to 0.8%. Which antigens these TCRs recognize remains unknown. The source was unstimulated CD4+ T cells sorted from spleen or lymph node cells, collected before transplant. The receptors stem from a human donor who was the organ donor for an intestinal transplant.

V usage is TRBV7-2 and J usage is TRBJ2-1; 8 bases are shared with TRBD2. The CDR3 consists of 15 residues. Germline-derived CDR1 and CDR2 are SGHTA and FQGNSA. V dropped 4 bases and J dropped 7; count of bases not matched to a gene: 9. The CDR3 DNA follows: TGTGCCAGCAGCTGGCTTAGCGGGATACTGAATGAGCAGTTCTTC. Protein sequence: CASSWLSGILNEQFF.

The V call is TRBV7-3, the J call TRBJ2-2; 9 positions match TRBD2. J was trimmed by 0 bases and V by 8 bases; bases with no gene match: 7. The CDR3 contains 16 residues. Germline values: CDR1 SGHTA, CDR2 FQGTGA. DNA of the CDR3: TGTGCCAGCGCAAGGACTAGCGTAGCGAACACCGGGGAGCTGTTTTTT. Translating gives CASARTSVANTGELFF.

The gene calls are TRBV4-1 and TRBJ2-1, with 10 bases fitting TRBD2. From germline, CDR1 is MGHRA and CDR2 YSYEKL. The length of the CDR3 is 16 residues. The J segment lost 3 bases and the V segment lost 3 bases, leaving 5 bases of the junction unmatched. The DNA for the CDR3 is TGCGCCAGCAGCCAGGGGACTAGCGTGTTCTACAATGAGCAGTTCTTC. It encodes CASSQGTSVFYNEQFF.

The chain joins TRBV5-6 to TRBJ2-4; tentatively, D is TRBD2 (6 bases). Looked up from germline, CDR1 is SGHDT and CDR2 is YYEEEE. This CDR3 region has 17 residues. Trimming stripped 1 base from V and 2 bases from J, with 16 bases between. Here the CDR3 reads CASSLRLRRGPKNIQYF. The DNA of the CDR3 is TGTGCCAGCAGCTTGCGTCTACGGAGGGGTCCCAAAAACATTCAGTACTTC. Complete variable domain (other parts from reference TRBV5-6 and TRBJ2-4): DAGVTQSPTHLIKTRGQQVTLRCSPKSGHDTVSWYQQALGQGPQFIFQYYEEEERQRGNFPDRFSGHQFPNYSSELNVNALLLGDSALYLCASSLRLRRGPKNIQYFGAGTRLSVL.

The chain recombines TRBV27 with TRBJ2-7; a weak D match, TRBD2 (5 bases). V shed 6 bases and J shed 10 bases, with 31 bases lying between them. This CDR3 region has 17 residues. The germline gives CDR1 MNHEY, CDR2 SMNVEV (reference sequence). The CDR3 reads CASRNGEVLIGFLGQYF. For the CDR3, the DNA is TGTGCCAGCAGAAACGGGGAAGTTCTAATCGGTTTTTTGGGACAGTACTTC.

This clone occurred once. The rearrangement links TRBV7-6 to TRBJ2-3; no reliable D call. Trimming removed 5 bases from V and 3 bases from J, with 3 bases in between. CDR1 and CDR2 (germline): SGHVS, FNYEAQ. The CDR3 totals 11 residues. This CDR3 reads CASSLTDTQYF. The CDR3 DNA sequence: TGTGCCAGCAGCCTGACAGATACGCAGTATTTT.

The chain is built from TRBV6-5 and TRBJ2-3, with 7 bases fitting TRBD2. The CDR3 is 16 residues long. The germline V gene has CDR1 MNHEY and CDR2 SVGAGI. With 1 base clipped from V and 2 bases from J, the junction kept 6 bases outside the gene matches. This CDR3 is CASSYWSGINTDTQYF. The DNA of the CDR3 is TGTGCCAGCAGTTACTGGAGCGGGATAAACACAGATACGCAGTATTTT.

J is TRBJ2-3 and V is TRBV25-1; D might be TRBD1 (5 bases). The CDR3 has 14 residues. The germline V and J ends were trimmed by 2 bases and 1 base, with 7 bases remaining between them. Per the germline V gene, CDR1 is MGHDK and CDR2 is SYGVNS. CDR3 DNA sequence: TGTGCCAGCAGTGAAGAAGGGGGCACAGATACGCAGTATTTT. It translates to CASSEEGGTDTQYF.

The rearrangement uses TRBV6-1 and TRBJ1-5; no reliable D call. CDR3 length: 14 amino acids. Trimming pared 6 bases from V and 4 bases from J, leaving 13 bases between. CDR1 and CDR2 (germline): MNHNS, SASEGT. The CDR3 nucleotides are TGTGCCAGCAGCCCCTTCAGTTCTAATCAGCCCCAGCATTTT. It translates to CASSPFSSNQPQHF.

The CDR3, as DNA: TGTGCCAGCAGCCCAGTAACAGGGTACCAGCCCCAGCATTTT. It translates to CASSPVTGYQPQHF. V usage is TRBV6-5 and J usage is TRBJ1-5, with D possibly being TRBD1 (6 bases). The CDR3 has 14 residues. V was shortened by 6 bases and J by 7 bases, with 16 bases between the two germline ends. The V gene's germline CDR1 is MNHEY and CDR2 SVGAGI.

V and J are TRBV5-4 and TRBJ2-2; maybe TRBD1 (5 bases). Germline CDR1 and CDR2: SGHNT and YYREEE (reference sequence). CDR3 length: 15 amino acids. V lost 3 bases, J lost 0 bases, and 9 bases lay in between. Here the CDR3 DNA reads TGTGCCAGCAGCTCGCAGGACACGAACACCGGGGAGCTGTTTTTT. It specifies CASSSQDTNTGELFF.

The chain carries TRBV2 and TRBJ2-7; unclear D gene. This CDR3 comprises 12 residues. V lost 4 bases to trimming and J lost 3 bases, with 7 bases between them. CDR1 is SNHLY, CDR2 FYNNEI, per germline. In DNA form, the CDR3 reads TGTGCCAGCAGTGGCTCTAGCTACGAGCAGTACTTC. Amino acids: CASSGSSYEQYF. Drawing the rest from reference TRBV2 and TRBJ2-7, the complete variable domain is EPEVTQTPSHQVTQMGQEVILRCVPISNHLYFYWYRQILGQKVEFLVSFYNNEISEKSEIFDDQFSVERPDGSNFTLKIRSTKLEDSAMYFCASSGSSYEQYFGPGTRLTVT.

The chain uses TRBV7-2 and TRBJ2-7; 10 bases match TRBD2. This CDR3 is 16 amino acids long. Unmatched junction bases numbered 6, after V lost 1 base and J lost 3 bases. The germline V gene has CDR1 SGHTA and CDR2 FQGNSA. CDR3 nucleotides: TGTGCCAGCAGCTTAGGGGCTAGCGGGGGTAACTACGAGCAGTACTTC. Translation: CASSLGASGGNYEQYF.

The chain employs TRBV19 and TRBJ2-2, with 10 bases lining up with TRBD1. V shed 3 bases and J 3 bases; nucleotides not matched to a gene: 4. CDR3 size: 16 residues. Germline V gives CDR1 LNHDA, CDR2 SQIVND (reference sequence). For the CDR3, the DNA is TGTGCCAGTAGTATTTTCGGGACAGGGGACACCGGGGAGCTGTTTTTT. Translated: CASSIFGTGDTGELFF.

V is TRBV5-8 and J is TRBJ2-7, with 8 nucleotides matching TRBD1. The V gene's germline CDR1 is SGHTS and CDR2 YDEGEE. CDR3 length: 14 amino acids. J lost 6 bases, V lost 3 bases, and 8 bases had no gene match. This CDR3 is CASSSGQGYLEQYF. The CDR3 region has the DNA TGTGCCAGCAGCTCAGGACAGGGTTACCTCGAGCAGTACTTC.

The chain carries TRBV5-1 and TRBJ2-6; tentative D call: TRBD1 (6 bases). The ends were cut back, 2 bases at V and 2 bases at J, with 11 bases in the middle. Germline lookup yields CDR1 SGHRS and CDR2 YFSETQ. This CDR3 has 16 amino acids. CDR3 sequence (DNA): TGCGCCAGCAGCTTAGTGGCAGGGGCTGGGGCCAACGTCCTGACTTTC. This codes for CASSLVAGAGANVLTF.

In nucleotides, the CDR3 is TGTGCCAGCAGCTTGGACAGGGGATATAACTATGGCTACACCTTC. Protein sequence: CASSLDRGYNYGYTF. The chain uses TRBV5-4 and TRBJ1-2; 7 bases line up with TRBD1. CDR3 length: 15 residues. The germline V gene has CDR1 SGHNT and CDR2 YYREEE (reference sequence). J was trimmed by 1 base and V by 0 bases; bases with no gene match: 3.

The chain carries TRBV11-1 and TRBJ2-1; no firm D call. The CDR3 loop spans 13 amino acids. CDR1 and CDR2 from the germline V gene are SGHAT and FQDESV (reference sequence). V was cut by 5 bases and J by 8 bases, with 13 bases left in between. CDR3 region: CASSTEMGYEQFF. The CDR3 DNA is TGTGCCAGCAGCACCGAGATGGGCTATGAGCAGTTCTTC. Together with reference TRBV11-1 and TRBJ2-1, the CDR3 gives the full variable domain: EAEVAQSPRYKITEKSQAVAFWCDPISGHATLYWYRQILGQGPELLVQFQDESVVDDSQLPKDRFSAERLKGVDSTLKIQPAELGDSAMYLCASSTEMGYEQFFGPGTRLTVL.